This TCR beta chain was documented in a study of patients and donors after allogeneic stem cell transplantation. There are 13 residues in the CDR3. With 7 bases removed from V and 7 bases from J, the gap between germline ends came to 16 bases. TCRdb processed the RT-PCR reads anew with MiXCR; each CDR3 protein has one entry. In the table there are approximately 250,000 distinct CDR3 sequences, roughly an eighth of which are singletons. Sequenced sample: blood, either unsorted or a sorted T cell fraction (not recorded which). This chain uses TRBV12-3 or TRBV12-4 with TRBJ1-2; D possibly corresponds to TRBD1 (6 bases). This receptor was identified in a human donor who was either an allogeneic HSCT recipient or a stem cell or donor lymphocyte infusion donor (not recorded which). It is not recorded whose cells these are; they may come from a transplant donor. The CDR3, as DNA: TGTGCCAGCAACGAGGGGGTAAGGAGTGGCTACACCTTC. Its protein is CASNEGVRSGYTF.